A selection of T cell receptor beta chains follows, all from one sample in a study of T cell responses to AZD1222 COVID-19 vaccine. Clones were read by immunoSEQ multiplex PCR, and TCRdb kept only the in-frame ones, dropping some. The data show fewer than 200,000 clones, just under 90% seen once. Sequences were derived from peripheral blood, sampled on day 0 of AZD1222 vaccination. The receptors stem from an adult in good health. CDR3s leave out the opening cysteine and the closing phenylalanine or tryptophan. Fields, in order: J gene, clone size, V gene, CDR3 protein. Expanded clones get a size class; other rows say once, few or many, or leave the size out.

J: TRBJ2-3; size: -; V: TRBV29-1; CDR3: SAVAGPSQADTQY
J: TRBJ1-2; size: -; V: TRBV5-1; CDR3: ASSSRTGNYGYT
J: TRBJ1-3; size: -; V: TRBV18; CDR3: ASSGSSGNTIY
J: TRBJ1-1; size: -; V: TRBV6-5; CDR3: ASSSPGLAREAF
J: TRBJ1-6; size: -; V: TRBV5-4; CDR3: ASSSQGSSYNSPLH
J: TRBJ1-6; size: few; V: TRBV4-2; CDR3: ASSQGATIVSPLH
J: TRBJ1-1; size: once; V: TRBV5-8; CDR3: ASSLGRPLNTEAF
J: TRBJ1-5; size: -; V: TRBV28; CDR3: ASSSTGGTQPQH
J: TRBJ2-1; size: -; V: TRBV3-1/TRBV3-2; CDR3: ASSLGTDSYNEQF
J: TRBJ2-5; size: -; V: TRBV3-1/TRBV3-2; CDR3: ASSRLLLAGASQETQY
J: TRBJ2-7; size: many; V: TRBV15; CDR3: ATSSGSGEAYEQY
J: TRBJ1-2; size: -; V: TRBV30; CDR3: AWSDLGQPLPGDYGYT
J: TRBJ2-3; size: -; V: TRBV18; CDR3: ASSSGGADTQY
J: TRBJ1-1; size: -; V: TRBV28; CDR3: ASSNAAEAF
J: TRBJ1-5; size: -; V: TRBV12-3/TRBV12-4; CDR3: AGEGISNQPQH
J: TRBJ1-4; size: -; V: TRBV7-9; CDR3: ASSRRGPTNEKLF
J: TRBJ1-2; size: -; V: TRBV18; CDR3: ASSSGQGRPRREGYT
J: TRBJ1-5; size: -; V: TRBV2; CDR3: ASSGWLKGALLNQPQH
J: TRBJ1-5; size: -; V: TRBV3-1/TRBV3-2; CDR3: ASSAGLSNQPQH
J: TRBJ2-1; size: -; V: TRBV27; CDR3: ASSLQGWSYNEQF
J: TRBJ2-5; size: -; V: TRBV6-5; CDR3: ASSFKGALTAQY
J: TRBJ2-5; size: -; V: TRBV14; CDR3: ASSQDPAENHGYLTQY
J: TRBJ1-3; size: -; V: TRBV11-1; CDR3: ASSFAGGGNTIY
J: TRBJ2-7; size: -; V: TRBV14; CDR3: ASSQSGTGYYEQY
J: TRBJ1-3; size: -; V: TRBV2; CDR3: ASSEGFAGNTIY
J: TRBJ1-4; size: -; V: TRBV27; CDR3: ASSFDSTNEKLF
J: TRBJ1-2; size: -; V: TRBV24-1; CDR3: ATSDQTGVAYGYT
J: TRBJ2-3; size: -; V: TRBV15; CDR3: ATSAGGTDTQY
J: TRBJ2-7; size: -; V: TRBV25-1; CDR3: ASSEFGTSGLYEQY
J: TRBJ2-1; size: -; V: TRBV14; CDR3: ASSQAGQLSLSSYNEQF
J: TRBJ1-3; size: -; V: TRBV15; CDR3: ATSRDIQGADTIY
J: TRBJ1-5; size: -; V: TRBV19; CDR3: ASSPFSTGTGKQPQH
J: TRBJ1-5; size: -; V: TRBV28; CDR3: ASSFSWDQPQH
J: TRBJ2-7; size: -; V: TRBV5-6; CDR3: ASSLGVAPEQY
J: TRBJ1-1; size: -; V: TRBV2; CDR3: ASSGRTEAF
J: TRBJ2-6; size: -; V: TRBV7-2; CDR3: ASSLDTLSGANVLT
J: TRBJ2-3; size: -; V: TRBV2; CDR3: AILESAEGTSTDTQY
J: TRBJ2-5; size: -; V: TRBV21-1; CDR3: ASRGQEQETQY
J: TRBJ1-2; size: -; V: TRBV10-2; CDR3: ASSADNYGYT
J: TRBJ2-7; size: -; V: TRBV5-1; CDR3: ASSLAIGAGTYEQY
J: TRBJ1-4; size: few; V: TRBV7-2; CDR3: ASSLGLGVGPKLF
J: TRBJ1-5; size: -; V: TRBV18; CDR3: ASSPDGNQPQH
J: TRBJ1-4; size: -; V: TRBV5-4; CDR3: ACGGGGDEKLF